These T cell receptor beta chains were read from a single sample in a study of CD8+ T cells in alopecia areata. Using immunoSEQ multiplex PCR, the repertoire was profiled, and TCRdb retains in-frame clones only, with some absent. There are about 100,000 clones in the sample; about three fifths occur only once, and around 15% lies in the top ten. The specimen comprised CD8+ T cells sorted from blood, sampled at roughly week 58, from a patient treated with tofacitinib. Receptor source: a human donor with alopecia areata. Both conserved end residues are part of each CDR3. A D gene is named only where the DNA matches it firmly. Where a row states a size, it is once, few, many or the class of an expanded clone; other rows omit it.

v_gene,j_gene,d_gene,abundance,CDR3aa,CDR3nt
TRBV5-1,TRBJ2-7,TRBD1,.,CASTRTGGPYEQYF,TGCGCCAGTACTCGGACAGGGGGTCCCTACGAGCAGTACTTC
TRBV15,TRBJ1-4,.,.,CATSRDQGSNEKLFF,TGTGCCACCAGCAGAGATCAAGGGTCTAATGAAAAACTGTTTTTT
TRBV4-1,TRBJ1-1,.,.,CASSQDKGWRLNTEAFF,TGCGCCAGCAGCCAAGATAAGGGGTGGAGGTTGAACACTGAAGCTTTCTTT
TRBV5-1,TRBJ2-3,TRBD2,.,CASSLRGGLADTQYF,TGCGCCAGCAGCTTGCGGGGGGGCCTCGCAGATACGCAGTATTTT
TRBV29-1,TRBJ1-1,.,.,CSVEEYGEAFF,TGCAGCGTTGAAGAATACGGGGAAGCTTTCTTT
TRBV7-3,TRBJ2-1,.,.,CASSGTEQFF,TGTGCCAGCAGTGGGACGGAGCAGTTCTTC
TRBV30,TRBJ2-7,.,.,CAWRDPTYEQYF,TGTGCCTGGAGGGACCCTACCTACGAGCAGTACTTC
TRBV13,TRBJ2-7,.,few,CASSLGGVRTYEQYF,TGTGCCAGCAGCTTAGGCGGGGTTCGAACCTACGAGCAGTACTTC
TRBV12-5,TRBJ1-5,TRBD1,.,CASGLSGGYDQPQHF,TGTGCTAGTGGTTTATCAGGGGGCTATGATCAGCCCCAGCATTTT
TRBV19,TRBJ2-7,.,few,CASSTASYEQYF,TGTGCCAGTAGTACTGCCTCGTACGAGCAGTACTTC
TRBV30,TRBJ1-2,TRBD1,.,CAWKGWRTGMTYGYTF,TGTGCCTGGAAGGGGTGGAGGACAGGGATGACCTATGGCTACACCTTC
TRBV7-2,TRBJ2-1,.,.,CASTRGGAHNEQFF,TGTGCCAGCACCCGAGGAGGGGCCCACAATGAGCAGTTCTTC
TRBV7-9,TRBJ2-1,TRBD2,.,CASSLAGRGGSYNEQFF,TGTGCCAGCAGCTTAGCTGGGCGGGGGGGCTCCTACAATGAGCAGTTCTTC
TRBV2,TRBJ1-2,.,.,CASSARTHTHF,TGTGCCAGCAGTGCCCGGACCCACACCCACTTC
TRBV11-2,TRBJ2-5,.,.,CASNGGGALEAQYF,TGTGCCAGCAACGGAGGGGGGGCCCTGGAGGCCCAGTACTTC
TRBV5-1,TRBJ1-1,.,.,CASSSELAEAFF,TGCGCCAGCAGCTCTGAGTTGGCTGAAGCTTTCTTT
TRBV7-2,TRBJ2-1,.,.,CASSNRGWNEQFF,TGTGCCAGCAGCAACCGGGGGTGGAATGAGCAGTTCTTC
TRBV5-1,TRBJ2-3,TRBD1,.,CASQSGTGATDTQYF,TGCGCCAGCCAATCCGGGACAGGAGCCACAGATACGCAGTATTTT
TRBV29-1,TRBJ2-1,.,many,CSVVLNEQFF,TGCAGCGTTGTACTCAATGAGCAGTTCTTC
TRBV15,TRBJ1-1,TRBD1,few,CATSGQANTEAFF,TGTGCCACCAGCGGACAGGCGAACACTGAAGCTTTCTTT
TRBV5-1,TRBJ2-1,.,few,CASSLRASFYNEQFF,TGCGCCAGCAGCTTGCGGGCATCCTTCTACAATGAGCAGTTCTTC
TRBV9,TRBJ1-3,.,.,CASSVEGRSGNTIYF,TGTGCCAGCAGCGTAGAGGGTCGCTCTGGAAACACCATATATTTT
TRBV6-6,TRBJ2-4,.,few,CARAVEDIQYF,TGTGCCAGAGCGGTCGAGGACATTCAGTACTTC
TRBV2,TRBJ1-1,.,.,CASSNRVNTEAFF,TGTGCCAGCAGCAACAGGGTGAACACTGAAGCTTTCTTT
TRBV30,TRBJ2-2,.,.,CAWSWGGATGELFF,TGTGCCTGGAGCTGGGGGGGGGCCACCGGGGAGCTGTTTTTT
TRBV13,TRBJ2-7,.,few,CASSLQGANYEQYF,TGTGCCAGCAGTTTACAGGGAGCCAACTACGAGCAGTACTTC
TRBV7-9,TRBJ2-7,.,once,CASSLGTGEQYF,TGTGCCAGCAGCTTAGGAACTGGCGAGCAGTACTTC
TRBV6-1,TRBJ1-1,.,.,CASSGSTPGLGAFF,TGTGCCAGCAGTGGATCAACTCCGGGCCTAGGAGCTTTCTTT
TRBV7-9,TRBJ1-1,.,few,CASRSKGNTEAFF,TGTGCCAGCAGATCAAAGGGGAACACTGAAGCTTTCTTT
TRBV27,TRBJ1-6,.,few,CASSSPSAGAYNSPLHF,TGTGCCAGCAGTTCTCCCTCGGCAGGGGCCTATAATTCACCCCTCCACTTT
TRBV7-9,TRBJ1-2,.,.,CASSLGGEGYTF,TGTGCCAGCAGCTTAGGAGGGGAAGGCTACACCTTC
TRBV7-2,TRBJ2-7,.,.,CASSPWTYEQYF,TGTGCCAGCAGCCCGTGGACCTACGAGCAGTACTTC
TRBV30,TRBJ1-1,.,once,CAWSVGAANTEAFF,TGTGCCTGGAGTGTAGGGGCGGCGAACACTGAAGCTTTCTTT
TRBV5-7,TRBJ1-2,TRBD1,.,CASSSQGHGYTF,TGTGCCAGCAGCTCACAGGGGCACGGCTACACCTTC
TRBV4-1,TRBJ2-5,TRBD2,once,CASSQERGVGETQYF,TGCGCCAGCAGCCAAGAGCGGGGGGTCGGGGAGACCCAGTACTTC
TRBV18,TRBJ2-3,TRBD2,few,CASSPSGGARDTQYF,TGTGCCAGCTCACCAAGCGGGGGGGCGAGAGATACGCAGTATTTT
TRBV7-9,TRBJ2-7,.,.,CASSPPLGGTGNEQYF,TGTGCCAGCAGCCCCCCACTAGGGGGAACCGGGAACGAGCAGTACTTC
TRBV2,TRBJ2-1,TRBD1,few,CASRDSQEQFF,TGTGCCAGCCGGGACAGCCAGGAGCAGTTCTTC
TRBV7-9,TRBJ1-5,.,few,CASSPGRGNQPQHF,TGTGCCAGCAGCCCTGGAAGGGGCAATCAGCCCCAGCATTTT
TRBV5-4,TRBJ2-1,.,few,CASSLVAGNNEQFF,TGTGCCAGCAGCTTAGTAGCCGGCAACAATGAGCAGTTCTTC
TRBV13,TRBJ2-1,.,.,CASSPRGVSSYNEQFF,TGTGCCAGCAGCCCTAGGGGGGTGAGCTCCTACAATGAGCAGTTCTTC
TRBV5-1,TRBJ1-2,.,.,CASSEGNGYTF,TGCGCCAGCAGTGAAGGGAATGGCTACACCTTC
TRBV29-1,TRBJ1-2,.,few,CSVLGDYGYTF,TGCAGCGTTTTGGGAGATTATGGCTACACCTTC
TRBV2,TRBJ2-7,TRBD2,.,CASRIAGGHYEQYF,TGTGCCAGCAGGATAGCGGGGGGCCACTACGAGCAGTACTTC
TRBV27,TRBJ1-5,.,.,CASSSRRGQGGKPQHF,TGTGCCAGCAGTTCTCGTCGTGGCCAAGGGGGGAAGCCCCAGCATTTT
TRBV7-2,TRBJ2-7,TRBD2,once,CASSLSLVGGGGPYEQYF,TGTGCCAGCAGCTTATCGCTGGTGGGCGGGGGGGGACCCTACGAGCAGTACTTC
TRBV29-1,TRBJ2-2,.,few,CSAEGGTTPTGELFF,TGCAGCGCGGAGGGTGGGACAACCCCCACCGGGGAGCTGTTTTTT
TRBV7-8,TRBJ2-3,.,.,CASSLGPDAGSGTDTQYF,TGTGCCAGCAGCTTAGGCCCGGATGCAGGGTCGGGCACAGATACGCAGTATTTT
TRBV7-2,TRBJ2-5,TRBD2,.,CASSLYGGGQETQYF,TGTGCCAGCAGCTTATATGGCGGGGGGCAAGAGACCCAGTACTTC
TRBV4-1,TRBJ1-5,.,.,CASSQEEQSNQPQHF,TGCGCCAGCAGCCAAGAAGAACAGAGTAATCAGCCCCAGCATTTT
TRBV13,TRBJ2-1,.,few,CASSATGRARFF,TGTGCCAGCAGCGCCACGGGCAGGGCTCGGTTCTTC
TRBV30,TRBJ2-1,TRBD2,.,CAWVGRAGGYNEQFF,TGTGCCTGGGTAGGCCGAGCGGGGGGATACAATGAGCAGTTCTTC
TRBV7-9,TRBJ1-1,TRBD1,.,CASSSQGSTEAFF,TGTGCCAGCAGTTCACAGGGGAGTACTGAAGCTTTCTTT
TRBV6-5,TRBJ1-1,.,.,CASSPPGAPNTEAFF,TGTGCCAGCAGTCCTCCAGGGGCCCCGAACACTGAAGCTTTCTTT